This is a list of T cell receptor beta chains from one sample in a study of human T cells and chemical hapten exposure. From the RACE reads, TCRdb called clonotypes with MiXCR, one entry per CDR3 protein. Among around 380,000 distinct CDR3 sequences listed, around 4.8% were seen once. This specimen consisted of whole blood, obtained in connection with sensitization to the hapten diphenylcyclopropenone (DPC). These receptors were obtained from a woman aged 45-65 years with alopecia areata. Some clones in this sample may be carry-over from other donors' samples. The CDR3 runs from the conserved cysteine through the conserved F or W. The D gene is left open where the match is weak. Where a row states a size, it is once, few, many or the class of an expanded clone; other rows omit it.

TRBJ2-7,NA,TRBD2,TRBV20-1,TGCAGTGCTACTGGGACTAGCGGGGGAGACTCCTACGAGCAGTACTTC,CSATGTSGGDSYEQYF
TRBJ1-4,many,TRBD1,TRBV27,TGTGCCAGCAGGACAGGGGCTGACGAAAAACTGTTTTTT,CASRTGADEKLFF
TRBJ2-7,few,NA,TRBV5-5,TGTGCCAGCAGCTTGGCCCGGAGGTACGAGCAGTACTTC,CASSLARRYEQYF
TRBJ2-3,many,NA,TRBV29-1,TGCAGCGTTGACAGGGGCGAGAGGTATACGCAGTATTTT,CSVDRGERYTQYF
TRBJ2-2,few,TRBD2,TRBV4-3,TGCGCCAGCAGCCAAGAGACTAGCGGGACCGCGAACACCGGGGAGCTGTTTTTT,CASSQETSGTANTGELFF
TRBJ2-7,few,TRBD1,TRBV29-1,TGCAGCGTTGAAGGAGACAGGGAACCCTACGAGCAGTACTTC,CSVEGDREPYEQYF
TRBJ2-7,many,NA,TRBV7-9,TGTGCCAGCAGCTTAGTTGACAGTTTTTACGAGCAGTACTTC,CASSLVDSFYEQYF
TRBJ2-7,NA,TRBD1,TRBV30,TGTGCCTGGAGTAGTGGGACAGAACCTTACGAGCAGTACTTC,CAWSSGTEPYEQYF
TRBJ2-2,many,NA,TRBV4-3,TGCGCCAGCAGCCAAGATCAGGGGATCACCGGGGAGCTGTTTTTT,CASSQDQGITGELFF
TRBJ1-2,NA,NA,TRBV20-1,TGCAGTGCGAGCCTCATTACCGGGACAACCTATGGCTACACCTTC,CSASLITGTTYGYTF
TRBJ2-1,many,TRBD2,TRBV9,TGTGCCAGCAGCTCCCCCTTAGGGTTAGCGGGTACCTACAATGAGCAGTTCTTC,CASSSPLGLAGTYNEQFF
TRBJ2-1,many,TRBD2,TRBV20-1,TGCAGTGCTAGAGCCTCTAGCGGCTCCTACAATGAGCAGTTCTTC,CSARASSGSYNEQFF
TRBJ1-1,NA,NA,TRBV28,TGTGCCAGCAGTGTCCCCCGGCGCCGATTGGTGAACACTGAAGCTTTCTTT,CASSVPRRRLVNTEAFF
TRBJ2-1,few,TRBD2,TRBV6-2/TRBV6-3,TGTGCCAGCAGGCGGACTAGCGGGATAGGTGAGCAGTTCTTC,CASRRTSGIGEQFF
TRBJ2-3,few,NA,TRBV5-6,TGTGCCAGCAGCTTGACGGGACGCTCTGATACGCAGTATTTT,CASSLTGRSDTQYF
TRBJ1-5,many,TRBD1,TRBV30,TGTGCCTGGGCAGGGGGTGGGAGCAATCAGCCCCAGCATTTT,CAWAGGGSNQPQHF
TRBJ1-3,many,TRBD1,TRBV3-1,TGTGCCAGCAGCCAATCATCAGGGACAGGCACCACTGGAAACACCATATATTTT,CASSQSSGTGTTGNTIYF
TRBJ1-3,NA,NA,TRBV10-3,TGTGCCTCAACGGCCGTCAACTCTGGAAACACCATATATTTT,CASTAVNSGNTIYF
TRBJ1-1,NA,TRBD1,TRBV5-4,TGTGCCAGCAGGGGAGGGGGCGCGATGAACACTGAAGCTTTCTTT,CASRGGGAMNTEAFF
TRBJ2-3,NA,NA,TRBV20-1,TGCAGTGCTAGAGCGGGCAGGGAAGCCACAGATACGCAGTATTTT,CSARAGREATDTQYF
TRBJ1-6,few,TRBD1,TRBV10-3,TGTGCCATCAGTCCATCGGGCGAAAAGGGGGCATCGAATTCACCCCTCCACTTT,CAISPSGEKGASNSPLHF
TRBJ2-7,many,TRBD2,TRBV20-1,TGCAGTGCTCCACGACTAGCGGTGAGCTCCTACGAGCAGTACTTC,CSAPRLAVSSYEQYF
TRBJ2-7,many,TRBD2,TRBV3-1,TGTGCCAGCAGCGCTACTAGCGGCTCCTACGAGCAGTACTTC,CASSATSGSYEQYF
TRBJ2-1,few,NA,TRBV5-1,TGCGCCAGCAGGGACAGTATGGGCAATGAGCAGTTCTTC,CASRDSMGNEQFF
TRBJ2-5,few,TRBD2,TRBV7-9,TGTGCCAGCAGCTCGACCCTAGCGGGAGGGATCCAAGAGACCCAGTACTTC,CASSSTLAGGIQETQYF
TRBJ1-2,few,NA,TRBV21-1,TGTGCCAGCAGCAGATCGACAGAGCGGAATGGCTACACCTTC,CASSRSTERNGYTF
TRBJ1-1,many,NA,TRBV21-1,TGTGCCAGCAGCGTCCGGGACAGTAAGAACACTGAAGCTTTCTTT,CASSVRDSKNTEAFF
TRBJ2-7,NA,NA,TRBV4-1,TGCGCCAGCAGCCAAGAAGAACCCCCCTACGAGCAGTACTTC,CASSQEEPPYEQYF
TRBJ1-4,NA,TRBD1,TRBV4-2,TGTGCCAGCAGCCAGACACCGGGACAGTACTATGAAAAACTGTTTTTT,CASSQTPGQYYEKLFF
TRBJ2-3,many,TRBD1,TRBV6-2/TRBV6-3,TGTGCCAGCAGCCAGACGCCGGGACAGGGGACAGATACGCAGTATTTT,CASSQTPGQGTDTQYF
TRBJ1-1,many,TRBD1,TRBV5-1,TGCGCCAGCAGCTTGGAAACAGGGGGAGCTTTCTTT,CASSLETGGAFF
TRBJ1-5,few,TRBD1,TRBV30,TGTGCCTGGAGTCCTGAGACAGGGCGAAGCAATCAGCCCCAGCATTTT,CAWSPETGRSNQPQHF
TRBJ2-7,NA,NA,TRBV28,TGTGCCAGCAGCCCCGCCCAGGGGCAGTACTTC,CASSPAQGQYF
TRBJ2-5,many,NA,TRBV6-6,TGTGCCAGCAGCGCTACACTAGCAGGCGAGACCCAGTACTTC,CASSATLAGETQYF
TRBJ2-1,few,TRBD2,TRBV2,TGTGCCAGCAGTGCTTGGACTAGCGGGCCTTCCTACAATGAGCAGTTCTTC,CASSAWTSGPSYNEQFF
TRBJ1-1,many,TRBD1,TRBV2,TGTGCCAGCAGTTTGACAGGGGATGGCACTGAAGCTTTCTTT,CASSLTGDGTEAFF
TRBJ1-5,few,NA,TRBV11-2,TGTGCCAGCAGTTATGGGCACAGGGAGCCCCAGCATTTT,CASSYGHREPQHF
TRBJ1-2,NA,NA,TRBV6-5,TGTGCCAGCAGTTATGGGAGTGGATTTGGCTACACCTTC,CASSYGSGFGYTF
TRBJ1-1,NA,NA,TRBV6-2/TRBV6-3,TGTGCCAGCAGACCCGAAGGGGTTACTGAAGCTTTCTTT,CASRPEGVTEAFF
TRBJ1-1,few,TRBD1,TRBV4-1,TGCGCCAGCAGCCGAGGACAGGGGGCCGCTGAAGCTTTCTTT,CASSRGQGAAEAFF
TRBJ2-5,NA,TRBD2,TRBV6-6,TGTGCCAGCAGTTACAGGAGCGGGGGGCAAGAGACCCAGTACTTC,CASSYRSGGQETQYF
TRBJ2-7,NA,TRBD1,TRBV28,TGTGCCAGCAGTAGCCCTACAGGGGGCTACGAGCAGTACTTC,CASSSPTGGYEQYF
TRBJ2-1,NA,NA,TRBV9,TGTGCCAGCAGCGTAGGCAGGGATTACAATGAGCAGTTCTTC,CASSVGRDYNEQFF
TRBJ2-5,many,NA,TRBV7-2,TGTGCCAGCAGCCTAGCAGGGTTCCACGTAATGGAGACCCAGTACTTC,CASSLAGFHVMETQYF
TRBJ1-1,few,TRBD1,TRBV19,TGTGCCAGTAGTAGACAGGGGGCCACTGAAGCTTTCTTT,CASSRQGATEAFF
TRBJ1-5,many,NA,TRBV16,TGTGCCAGCAGCCAATCATGGAGCAATCAGCCCCAGCATTTT,CASSQSWSNQPQHF
TRBJ2-2,NA,TRBD1,TRBV3-1,TGTGCCAGCAAGGGACAGGGAGTAACCGGGGAGCTGTTTTTT,CASKGQGVTGELFF
TRBJ2-7,many,TRBD1,TRBV6-2/TRBV6-3,TGTGCCAGCAGTTACGCGGACAGGGCCTACCTCTTC,CASSYADRAYLF
TRBJ1-4,many,NA,TRBV10-2,TGCGCCAGTCGGGACACCTCAACTAATGAAAAACTGTTTTTT,CASRDTSTNEKLFF
TRBJ1-2,many,NA,TRBV12-3/TRBV12-4,TGTGCCAGCACCCTTAGGAGGGGGGAGCCCAACTATGGCTACACCTTC,CASTLRRGEPNYGYTF
TRBJ2-5,few,NA,TRBV20-1,TGCAGTGCTCTATTCGGGGAGACCCAGTACTTC,CSALFGETQYF
TRBJ2-7,NA,TRBD1,TRBV6-2/TRBV6-3,TGTGCCAGCAGTTACCCGGGGACAGCCTACGAGCAGTACTTC,CASSYPGTAYEQYF
TRBJ2-2,NA,TRBD2,TRBV30,TGTGCCTGGAGAGGGGAGGCGGGAGGGCCGACCGGGGAGCTGTTTTTT,CAWRGEAGGPTGELFF
TRBJ2-1,NA,TRBD1,TRBV7-6,TGTGCCAGCAGCTCCCCCCGACAGGGTATCAACAATGAGCAGTTCTTC,CASSSPRQGINNEQFF
TRBJ2-7,NA,TRBD1,TRBV7-9,TGTGCCAGCAGCTCGGACAGGACCCACGCCGAGCAGTACTTC,CASSSDRTHAEQYF
TRBJ1-2,NA,NA,TRBV30,TGTGCCTGCCGAACGGGCAGGGATTATGGCTACACCTTC,CACRTGRDYGYTF
TRBJ1-1,many,NA,TRBV12-3/TRBV12-4,TGTGCCAGCAGTATACGGACCCTGAACACTGAAGCTTTCTTT,CASSIRTLNTEAFF
TRBJ2-3,many,NA,TRBV6-1,TGTGCCAGCAGTCCTCCCCGGGAGAGTGGAGATACGCAGTATTTT,CASSPPRESGDTQYF
TRBJ2-2,many,NA,TRBV9,TGTGCCAGCAGCCCCCGACTAGAGGTGAACACCGGGGAGCTGTTTTTT,CASSPRLEVNTGELFF